This is a list of T cell receptor beta chains from one sample in a study of graft-versus-host responses after intestinal transplantation. Their recognized antigens are unknown. The repertoire was sequenced with immunoSEQ multiplex PCR; TCRdb's copy has only in-frame clones and lacks some. The data show about 110,000 clones, around nine tenths seen once. The sample consisted of unstimulated CD4+ T cells sorted from spleen or lymph node cells, taken before transplant. The receptors were sampled from a human donor who was the organ donor for an intestinal transplant. Both conserved end residues are part of each CDR3. Fields, in order: clone size, D gene, J gene, V gene, CDR3 DNA, CDR3 protein. A D gene is named only where the DNA matches it firmly. A row's size may be missing; if present it is once, few, many or a size class.

NA,NA,TRBJ2-3,TRBV20-1,TGCAGTGCCTTGATCCATACGCAGTATTTT,CSALIHTQYF
NA,NA,TRBJ2-3,TRBV6-6,TGTGCCAGCAGTTACGCAGGAGCTACGGGCACAGATACGCAGTATTTT,CASSYAGATGTDTQYF
NA,NA,TRBJ2-4,TRBV6-6,TGTGCCAGCAGCAACAGGGAGGGCAAAAACATTCAGTACTTC,CASSNREGKNIQYF
NA,NA,TRBJ2-3,TRBV27,TGTGCCAGCAGTTCTAGAACGGTTGCAGATACGCAGTATTTT,CASSSRTVADTQYF
NA,NA,TRBJ2-3,TRBV19,TGTGCCAGTAGGGCCGATAGAACAGATACGCAGTATTTT,CASRADRTDTQYF
NA,NA,TRBJ2-7,TRBV10-3,TGTGCCATCAGTGATCCGCCCTACGGGACGGACCCTGGCGAGCAGTACTTC,CAISDPPYGTDPGEQYF
NA,TRBD2,TRBJ2-7,TRBV28,TGTGCCAGCAGTGCCACTAGCGGACTCTCCTACGAGCAGTACTTC,CASSATSGLSYEQYF
few,TRBD1,TRBJ1-1,TRBV7-9,TGTGCCAGCAGCTTAGACAGGGGGGATGAAGCTTTCTTT,CASSLDRGDEAFF
NA,NA,TRBJ1-2,TRBV5-6,TGTGCCAGCAGCTTGGTGGCGTATGGCTACACCTTC,CASSLVAYGYTF
few,TRBD2,TRBJ2-1,TRBV5-1,TGCGCCAGCAGCTCCGGGGGGGGCCCCTACAATGAGCAGTTCTTC,CASSSGGGPYNEQFF
NA,NA,TRBJ1-1,TRBV9,TGTGCCAGCAGCGTAGAGACGGGAACTGAAGCTTTCTTT,CASSVETGTEAFF
once,NA,TRBJ1-1,TRBV5-1,TGCGCCAGCAGCTTGGCTTCGGGTTCTGAAGCTTTCTTT,CASSLASGSEAFF
NA,NA,TRBJ1-2,TRBV7-2,TGTGCCAGCAGCTTAACGGTCGGGGACTATGGCTACACCTTC,CASSLTVGDYGYTF
NA,NA,TRBJ1-5,TRBV19,TGTGCCACTAGTGGGGGTCCTTCTGGTCAGCCCCAGCATTTT,CATSGGPSGQPQHF
NA,TRBD1,TRBJ2-1,TRBV14,TGTGCCAGCAGCCAGAGACAGGGGGAGGCCTACAATGAGCAGTTCTTC,CASSQRQGEAYNEQFF
NA,NA,TRBJ1-4,TRBV9,TGTGCCAGCAGCGTACGGACAGTTAATGAAAAACTGTTTTTT,CASSVRTVNEKLFF
NA,NA,TRBJ2-2,TRBV29-1,TGCAGCGTTGCCGAAAAGGGTCTGAACACCGGGGAGCTGTTTTTT,CSVAEKGLNTGELFF
NA,TRBD1,TRBJ1-2,TRBV4-1,TGCGCCAGCAGCCAAGATCCTGGACAGGGGGCTGGCTACACCTTC,CASSQDPGQGAGYTF
NA,TRBD1,TRBJ2-5,TRBV7-8,TGTGCCAGCAGCTACGGACAGGTCCGAGAGACCCAGTACTTC,CASSYGQVRETQYF
NA,NA,TRBJ1-1,TRBV7-9,TGTGCCAGCAGCTTACGACAGGATCGGAACACTGAAGCTTTCTTT,CASSLRQDRNTEAFF
NA,TRBD2,TRBJ2-3,TRBV7-2,TGTGCCAGCAGCCCTACTAGCGGGAGGGCAGATACGCAGTATTTT,CASSPTSGRADTQYF
NA,NA,TRBJ1-5,TRBV21-1,TGTGCCAGCAGCTCAAGGAGGGACGAAGGCAATCAGCCCCAGCATTTT,CASSSRRDEGNQPQHF
NA,TRBD1,TRBJ2-2,TRBV18,TGTGCCAGCTCACCACCATCTCGGACAGGGAACACCGGGGAGCTGTTTTTT,CASSPPSRTGNTGELFF
NA,TRBD1,TRBJ1-1,TRBV19,TGTGCCAGTAGTAAAAAAGACAGGGGGCCTGAAGCTTTCTTT,CASSKKDRGPEAFF
NA,NA,TRBJ2-1,TRBV6-5,TGTGCCAGCAGTTACTCGTGGATCCGAGCCAACAATGAGCAGTTCTTC,CASSYSWIRANNEQFF
NA,TRBD1,TRBJ2-2,TRBV29-1,TGCAGCGTGGACAGGGCGGCCGGGGAGCTGTTTTTT,CSVDRAAGELFF
NA,NA,TRBJ2-6,TRBV4-1,TGCGCCAGCAGCCAAGGCTCGCGTGGGAGCTCTGGGGCCAACGTCCTGACTTTC,CASSQGSRGSSGANVLTF
NA,TRBD2,TRBJ2-1,TRBV7-9,TGTGCCAGCGAGCGAGCGGGAGGGGTCCATGAGCAGTTCTTC,CASERAGGVHEQFF
NA,NA,TRBJ1-3,TRBV5-1,TGCGCCAGCAGCTTGGATCTTTCTACACAGGGATTCATATATTTT,CASSLDLSTQGFIYF
NA,TRBD1,TRBJ1-2,TRBV20-1,TGCAGTGACAGGGGCGGCTACACCTTC,CSDRGGYTF
NA,NA,TRBJ1-1,TRBV19,TGTGCCAGTAGTCCGACACTCAAGTCCACTGAAGCTTTCTTT,CASSPTLKSTEAFF
NA,NA,TRBJ2-3,TRBV6-1,TGTGCCAGCAGTGAGAGACTCCATCCGACAGTCCCCTCTAGCACAGATACGCAGTATTTT,CASSERLHPTVPSSTDTQYF
NA,NA,TRBJ2-1,TRBV5-4,TGTGCCAGCAGCCTCGGACAGCGGACTCGTAATTACAATGAGCAGTTCTTC,CASSLGQRTRNYNEQFF
NA,NA,TRBJ1-4,TRBV6-5,TGTGCCAGCAGCCTTCGTGAAAAACTGTTTTTT,CASSLREKLFF
NA,TRBD2,TRBJ2-7,TRBV28,TGTGCCAGCAGTTTAGCGGGAGGCCGCCCCTCCTACGAGCAGTACTTC,CASSLAGGRPSYEQYF